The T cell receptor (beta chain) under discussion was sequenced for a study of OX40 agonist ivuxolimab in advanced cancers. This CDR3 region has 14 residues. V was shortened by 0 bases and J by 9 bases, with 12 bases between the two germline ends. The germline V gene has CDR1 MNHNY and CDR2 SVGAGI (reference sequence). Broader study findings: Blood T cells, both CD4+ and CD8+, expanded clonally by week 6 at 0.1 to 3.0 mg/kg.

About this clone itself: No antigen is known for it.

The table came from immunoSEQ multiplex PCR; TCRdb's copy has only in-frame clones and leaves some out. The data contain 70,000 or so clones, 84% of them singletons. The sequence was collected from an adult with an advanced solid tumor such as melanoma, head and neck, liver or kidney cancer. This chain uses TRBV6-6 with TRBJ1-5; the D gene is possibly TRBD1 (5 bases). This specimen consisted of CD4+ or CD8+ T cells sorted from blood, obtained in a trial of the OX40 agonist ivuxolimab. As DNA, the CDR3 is TGTGCCAGCAGTTACTCCATGACAGAATCGCCCCAGCATTTT. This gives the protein CASSYSMTESPQHF.